This TCR beta chain appears in the sequencing data of a study of blood T cell repertoires in COVID-19. On the study more broadly: COVID-19 samples collected from the United States, Italy and Spain covered acute and convalescent phases.

Germline CDR1 SGHDN, CDR2 FVKESK. With 3 bases clipped from V and 4 bases from J, the junction kept 6 bases outside the gene matches. The CDR3 loop spans 15 amino acids. Per the study methods: Reference gene primer amplification gave estimated nucleated cell counts. TCRdb's table, derived via immunoSEQ multiplex PCR, lists solely in-frame clones and lacks some. V, J and clone size are taken as reported in that table, and D and trimming were inferred from the DNA itself. The sample lists about 89,000 clones; approximately 80% were seen once. The clonotype originates from an elderly woman with acute or convalescent COVID-19. V gene TRBV14 combines with J gene TRBJ2-5; 9 bases are shared with TRBD2. The sequenced material came from peripheral blood. CDR3 protein: CASSQVAGEGETQYF. CDR3 bases: TGTGCCAGCAGCCAGGTAGCGGGAGAGGGAGAGACCCAGTACTTC. The complete variable domain, with remaining parts taken from reference TRBV14 and TRBJ2-5, reads EAGVTQFPSHSVIEKGQTVTLRCDPISGHDNLYWYRRVMGKEIKFLLHFVKESKQDESGMPNNRFLAERTGGTYSTLKVQPAELEDSGVYFCASSQVAGEGETQYFGPGTRLLVL.